This TCR beta chain was documented in a study of T cell changes during pregnancy in multiple sclerosis. Produced via immunoSEQ multiplex PCR; TCRdb's table is partial and in-frame only. The table has fewer than 50,000 clones, about 94% seen once; the top ten hold about 7.6%. Germline loops: CDR1 SGHRS, CDR2 YFSETQ. This CDR3 is built from 21 residues. The junction had 19 bases not matched to a gene; V was cut back by 3 bases and J by 4 bases. This TCR was sampled from a female donor with multiple sclerosis, enrolled in a pregnancy study. The sample in question was CD8+ T cells from peripheral blood mononuclear cells, obtained in the third trimester of pregnancy. The chain links TRBV5-1 to TRBJ2-2, with TRBD2 identical over 12 bases. CDR3 loop: CASSSPGASGRVVSVTGELFF. The DNA of the CDR3 is TGCGCCAGCAGCTCACCCGGAGCTAGCGGGAGGGTCGTGTCAGTCACCGGGGAGCTGTTTTTT.